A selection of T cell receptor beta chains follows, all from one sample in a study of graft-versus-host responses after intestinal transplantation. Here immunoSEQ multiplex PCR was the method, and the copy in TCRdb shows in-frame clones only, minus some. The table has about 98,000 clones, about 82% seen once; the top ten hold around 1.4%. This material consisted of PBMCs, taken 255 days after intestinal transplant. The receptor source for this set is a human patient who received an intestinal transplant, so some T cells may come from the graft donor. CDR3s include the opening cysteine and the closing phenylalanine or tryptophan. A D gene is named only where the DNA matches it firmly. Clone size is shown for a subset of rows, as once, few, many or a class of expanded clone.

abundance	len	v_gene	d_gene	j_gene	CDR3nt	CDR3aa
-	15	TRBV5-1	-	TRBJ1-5	TGCGCCAGCAGCTTGGAGGGGTCCGGTACTCAGCCCCAGCATTTT	CASSLEGSGTQPQHF
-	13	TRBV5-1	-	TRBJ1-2	TGCGCCAGCAGCCTAGGACAAGGAAATGGCTACACCTTC	CASSLGQGNGYTF
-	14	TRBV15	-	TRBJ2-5	TGTGCCACCAGCAGAGGGGGGGCCGGGGAGACCCAGTACTTC	CATSRGGAGETQYF
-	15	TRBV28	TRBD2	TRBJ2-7	TGTGCCAGCAGGTCCCTAGCGGGGGGACCCTACGAGCAGTACTTC	CASRSLAGGPYEQYF
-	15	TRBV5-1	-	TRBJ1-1	TGCGCCAGCAGCTCCGAAACAGTTCGGGGCACTGAAGCTTTCTTT	CASSSETVRGTEAFF
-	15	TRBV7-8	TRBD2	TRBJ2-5	TGTGCCAGCTTACGTAGCGGGGGGCCACAAGAGACCCAGTACTTC	CASLRSGGPQETQYF
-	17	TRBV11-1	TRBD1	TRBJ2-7	TGTGCCAGCAGCTTGACGTTGGACAGGGTCCTTTCCTACGAGCAGTACTTC	CASSLTLDRVLSYEQYF
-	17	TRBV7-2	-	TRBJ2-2	TGTGCCAGCAGCTTTCCCCCAGAATCCTTATTTACCGGGGAGCTGTTTTTT	CASSFPPESLFTGELFF
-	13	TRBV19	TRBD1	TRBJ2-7	TGTGCCAGCGCCGGGACAGGCTACCACGAGCAGTACTTC	CASAGTGYHEQYF
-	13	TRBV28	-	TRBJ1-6	TGTGCCAGCACCCTGGTGGCTGGGGCACCCCTCCACTTT	CASTLVAGAPLHF
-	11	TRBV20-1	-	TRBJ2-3	TGCAGTGCTAGACAGACAGATACGCAGTATTTT	CSARQTDTQYF
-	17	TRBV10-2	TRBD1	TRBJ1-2	TGCGCCAGCAGTGCGGCCCGGGACAGGGAAAGGAGGTATGGCTACACCTTC	CASSAARDRERRYGYTF
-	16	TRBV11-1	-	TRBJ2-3	TGTGCCAGCAGCTTTGGCGCCTCTCAAGACACAGATACGCAGTATTTT	CASSFGASQDTDTQYF
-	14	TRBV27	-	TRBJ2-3	TGTGCCAGCAGTAAAAGCAGGGGCACAGATACGCAGTATTTT	CASSKSRGTDTQYF
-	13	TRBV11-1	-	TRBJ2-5	TGTGCCAGCAGCACCAGGGGTGAGGAGACCCAGTACTTC	CASSTRGEETQYF
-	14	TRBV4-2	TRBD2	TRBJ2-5	TGTGCCAGCAGCCATTTAGCGGGAGCCCAGACCCAGTACTTC	CASSHLAGAQTQYF
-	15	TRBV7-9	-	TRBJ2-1	TGTGCCAGCAGCTTTAGGCTAGCGAGAGACAATGAGCAGTTCTTC	CASSFRLARDNEQFF
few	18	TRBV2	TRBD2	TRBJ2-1	TGTGCCAGCAGTGTGTCGTACCTGGGACTAGCGGGCTACAATGAGCAGTTCTTC	CASSVSYLGLAGYNEQFF
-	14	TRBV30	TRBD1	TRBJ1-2	TGTGCCTGGAGTGCCCAGACAGGGAGCTATGGCTACACCTTC	CAWSAQTGSYGYTF
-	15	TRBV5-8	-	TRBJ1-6	TGTGCCAGCAGCCTCCCAGTACTAAAGAATTCACCCCTCCACTTT	CASSLPVLKNSPLHF
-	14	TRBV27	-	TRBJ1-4	TGTGCCAGCAGTTTCGAGTCAACTAATGAAAAACTGTTTTTT	CASSFESTNEKLFF
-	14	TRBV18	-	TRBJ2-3	TGTGCCAGCTCACCAGAGGGAGGATCTGATACGCAGTATTTT	CASSPEGGSDTQYF
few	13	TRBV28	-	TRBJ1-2	TGTGCCAGCAGTTTACACTCGGGCCGCCTAGGCACCTTC	CASSLHSGRLGTF
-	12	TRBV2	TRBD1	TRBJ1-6	TGTGCCACCGGGACAGGGAGTCCGACCCTCCACTTT	CATGTGSPTLHF
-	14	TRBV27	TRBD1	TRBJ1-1	TGTGCCAGCAGCTGGGACAGGGGGAACACTGAAGCTTTCTTT	CASSWDRGNTEAFF
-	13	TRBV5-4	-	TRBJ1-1	TGTGCCAGCAGCTTGGAAGGGAACACTGAAGCTTTCTTT	CASSLEGNTEAFF
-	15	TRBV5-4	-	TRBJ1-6	TGTGCCAGCAGCTTGGCCCGGGGAGGAGCTTCACCCCTCCACTTT	CASSLARGGASPLHF
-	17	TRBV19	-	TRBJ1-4	TGTGCCAGTAGTATGGGAGGGGTCCACCTAACTAATGAAAAACTGTTTTTT	CASSMGGVHLTNEKLFF
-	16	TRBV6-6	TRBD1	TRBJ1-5	TGTGCCAGCAGCCGAGAAGAGGGCAGGGGGGACCAGCCCCAGCATTTT	CASSREEGRGDQPQHF
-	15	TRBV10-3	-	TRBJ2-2	TGTGCCAGCCAGACAGGCGATCCCCACACCGGGGAGCTGTTTTTT	CASQTGDPHTGELFF
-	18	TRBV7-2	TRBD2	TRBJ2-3	TGTGCCAGCAGCCAGGGAGCGGGGGGGCCCGCCGGCACAGATACGCAGTATTTT	CASSQGAGGPAGTDTQYF
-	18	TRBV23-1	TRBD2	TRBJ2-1	TGCGCCAGCAGTCGGCCAACCCGGGGTACTAGCGGAGACAATGAGCAGTTCTTC	CASSRPTRGTSGDNEQFF
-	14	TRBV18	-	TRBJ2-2	TGTGCCAGCTCGGGGCAGGGGACCACCGGGGAGCTGTTTTTT	CASSGQGTTGELFF
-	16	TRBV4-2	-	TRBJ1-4	TGTGCCAGCAGCCAAGAGGAAGGGGCAACCAATGAAAAACTGTTTTTT	CASSQEEGATNEKLFF
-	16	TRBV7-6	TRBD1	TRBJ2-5	TGTGCCAGCAGCTTAGGGACCAGGGGGCTAGGGGAGACCCAGTACTTC	CASSLGTRGLGETQYF
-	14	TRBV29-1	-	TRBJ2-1	TGCAGCGTTGAAGATCTCAGGGACTACAATGAGCAGTTCTTC	CSVEDLRDYNEQFF
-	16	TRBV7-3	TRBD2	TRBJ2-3	TGTGCCAGCAGCCCTAATCCCCGACTAGCTTCAGATACGCAGTATTTT	CASSPNPRLASDTQYF
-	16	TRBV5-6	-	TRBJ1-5	TGTGCCAGCAGCTTTGGTGGCTTTTATAGCAATCAGCCCCAGCATTTT	CASSFGGFYSNQPQHF
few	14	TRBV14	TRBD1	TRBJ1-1	TGTGCCAGCAGCCAGGGACAGTTAAACACTGAAGCTTTCTTT	CASSQGQLNTEAFF
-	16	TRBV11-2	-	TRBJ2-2	TGTGCCAGCAGCGAGAGATGGAAGCCGAACACCGGGGAGCTGTTTTTT	CASSERWKPNTGELFF
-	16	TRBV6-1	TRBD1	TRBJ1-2	TGTGCCAGCAGTGAATCAGCGGCAGGGGGTAGCTATGGCTACACCTTC	CASSESAAGGSYGYTF
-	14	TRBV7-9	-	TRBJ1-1	TGTGCCAGCAGGAAAGCAGGGGTGTACACTGAAGCTTTCTTT	CASRKAGVYTEAFF
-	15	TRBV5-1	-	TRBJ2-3	TGCGCCAGCAGCTTGGTCGGCTCGCCGAGCGATACGCAGTATTTT	CASSLVGSPSDTQYF
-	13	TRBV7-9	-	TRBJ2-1	TGTGCCACGCTCGACAGGGAGGGCAATGAGCAGTTCTTC	CATLDREGNEQFF
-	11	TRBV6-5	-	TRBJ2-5	TGTGCCAGCAGCGGGGCAGAGACCCAGTACTTC	CASSGAETQYF
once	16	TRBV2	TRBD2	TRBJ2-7	TGTGCCAGCAGCCGAGGACTAGCGGGAGGGAGTGGCGAGCAGTACTTC	CASSRGLAGGSGEQYF
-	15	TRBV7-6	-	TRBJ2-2	TGTGCCAGCAGTATCGGGGAACGGAGCACCGGGGAGCTGTTTTTT	CASSIGERSTGELFF
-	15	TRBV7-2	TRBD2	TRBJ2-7	TGTGCCAGCAGCTTAGGGACTAGCGGGAGGTACGAGCAGTACTTC	CASSLGTSGRYEQYF
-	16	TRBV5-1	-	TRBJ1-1	TGCGCCAGCAGCACCGGGACGGCAGGAGGAGGTGATGAAGCTTTCTTT	CASSTGTAGGGDEAFF
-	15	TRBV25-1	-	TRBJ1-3	TGTGCCAGCACTTCGGGTAGTTACTCTGGAAACACCATATATTTT	CASTSGSYSGNTIYF
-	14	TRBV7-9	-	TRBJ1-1	TGTGCCAGCAGCCCCAAGGTGATGAACACTGAAGCTTTCTTT	CASSPKVMNTEAFF
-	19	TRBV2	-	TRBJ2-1	TGTGCCAGCAGTGAAGTCTCTCTAATCGGGGAGAGCTCCTACAATGAGCAGTTCTTC	CASSEVSLIGESSYNEQFF
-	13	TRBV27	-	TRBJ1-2	TGTGCCAGCAGTTTATACCCAGGGGATGGCTACACCTTC	CASSLYPGDGYTF